This T cell receptor (beta chain) was obtained from a study of T cells in Graves' hyperthyroidism and ophthalmopathy. Study-wide findings and caveats: The model identified upcoming ophthalmopathy a median around 6 months ahead of onset.

Researchers amplified the TCR beta CDR3 regions from RNA transcripts. HTBI primers were employed in a first-round RT-PCR of the TCR CDR3. MiXCR, applied by TCRdb to the multiplex PCR reads, yields one record per CDR3 protein. In the table there are more than 350,000 distinct CDR3 sequences, 12% to 15% of which are singletons. CDR1 and CDR2 from the germline V gene are MGHRA and YSYEKL. The V gene lost 1 base and the J gene lost 2 bases, with 16 bases spanning the gap. The CDR3 loop spans 17 amino acids. Active moderate-to-severe ophthalmopathy, Clinical Activity Score at least 3, NOSPECS at least 4, under 3 months' duration. The PBMCs were sourced from fresh peripheral blood (about 9.7 ml). In the case of this clonotype: Its antigen is not identified.

The clonotype originates from a woman aged 55-69 years with Graves' ophthalmopathy. The rearrangement links TRBV4-1 to TRBJ2-3; D gene uncertain. The sequenced sample consisted of blood. The CDR3 DNA reads as TGCGCCAGCAGCCAAGGGCCGACCGTGGCGAACACAGATACGCAGTATTTT. Protein product: CASSQGPTVANTDTQYF.